The 18 T cell receptor beta chains in this list originate from one sample, sequenced in a study of T cell repertoires in cytomegalovirus infection. Antigens for these TCRs are unknown. TCRdb processed the reads anew with MiXCR; each CDR3 protein has one entry. The data contain roughly 130,000 distinct CDR3 sequences, roughly a quarter of them singletons. The sample was PBMCs, sequenced either directly or after in vitro stimulation (not recorded which). Every receptor here comes from a human donor in good health (CMV status not recorded). Some clones in this sample may be carry-over from other donors' samples.

The sample holds many counts of this clonotype. This sequence joins TRBV12-3 or TRBV12-4 and TRBJ1-5; 7 positions agree with TRBD1. The J segment lost 7 bases and the V segment lost 7 bases, leaving 7 bases of the junction unmatched. CDR3 size: 13 residues. The CDR3 nucleotides read TGTGCCAGCAACGACAGGGTCCGCCAGCCCCAGCATTTT. This encodes CASNDRVRQPQHF.

The table lists this clonotype with many counts. The chain couples TRBV6-1 to TRBJ1-1, with 7 bases fitting TRBD1. The germline CDR1 and CDR2 sequences are MNHNS and SASEGT. The CDR3 consists of 13 residues. V trimming: 4 bases; J trimming: 6 bases; junction bases outside the gene matches: 5. CDR3 residues: CASSVSTGPEAFF. The CDR3 DNA reads TGTGCCAGCAGTGTATCGACAGGGCCTGAAGCTTTCTTT.

This clonotype was observed many times. The rearrangement joins TRBV7-8 to TRBJ1-5, with D unclear. Germline assignment: CDR1 SGHVS and CDR2 FQNEAQ. CDR3 size: 13 residues. Trimming shortened V by 11 bases and J by 1 base, and 12 bases separated the two germline ends. The CDR3 bases are TGTGCCGGTACGGGTAGGAGCAATCAGCCCCAGCATTTT. It translates to CAGTGRSNQPQHF. The whole variable domain, filled in from reference TRBV7-8 and TRBJ1-5, reads GAGVSQSPRYKVAKRGQDVALRCDPISGHVSLFWYQQALGQGPEFLTYFQNEAQLDKSGLPSDRFFAERPEGSVSTLKIQRTQQEDSAVYLCAGTGRSNQPQHFGDGTRLSIL.

This clonotype was recorded many times. The chain recombines TRBV7-8 with TRBJ1-1, with a tentative D call TRBD1 (5 bases). The CDR3 runs to 14 residues. Looked up from germline, CDR1 is SGHVS and CDR2 is FQNEAQ. Trimming pared 5 bases from V and 2 bases from J, leaving 12 bases between. The CDR3 here is CASSQGFLNTEAFF. The CDR3, as DNA: TGTGCCAGCAGCCAGGGATTTTTAAACACTGAAGCTTTCTTT.

This clonotype was seen once. This sequence joins TRBV4-3 and TRBJ1-4; 9 nucleotides align to TRBD1. Germline values: CDR1 LGHNA, CDR2 YSLEER. The length of the CDR3 is 18 residues. V trimming: 0 bases; J trimming: 8 bases; junction bases outside the gene matches: 13. The CDR3 nucleotides are TGCGCCAGCAGCCAAGACTGGGACAGGGCCCGACGTGGGGAAAAACTGTTTTTT. It encodes CASSQDWDRARRGEKLFF.

In its sample, this clonotype was seen a few times. V and J are TRBV28 and TRBJ1-5; 8 nucleotides align to TRBD1. Germline assignment: CDR1 MDHEN and CDR2 SYDVKM. This CDR3 has 13 amino acids. V gave up 5 bases and J gave up 4 bases; unmatched junction bases: 1. CDR3 region: CASSRTGNQPQHF. The CDR3 bases are TGTGCCAGCAGTCGGACAGGGAATCAGCCCCAGCATTTT.

This clonotype is a singleton in its sample. J is TRBJ2-1 and V is TRBV9; weak D call: TRBD1 (6 bases). From germline, CDR1 is SGDLS and CDR2 YYNGEE. The CDR3 spans 18 residues. Deletions cut 1 base from V and 2 bases from J, with 19 bases between. The CDR3 loop reads CASSVRISGQAAYNEQFF. CDR3 DNA: TGTGCCAGCAGCGTAAGGATTTCGGGACAAGCGGCCTACAATGAGCAGTTCTTC.

At least ten counts were recorded for this clonotype. This rearrangement joins TRBV7-8 to TRBJ2-3; D remains ambiguous. V was pared by 0 bases and J by 4 bases, with 11 bases between. This CDR3 is built from 15 residues. The germline V gene has CDR1 SGHVS and CDR2 FQNEAQ. Here the CDR3 reads CASSLALNGADTQYF. The CDR3 coding sequence is TGTGCCAGCAGCTTAGCGCTAAATGGAGCAGATACGCAGTATTTT. Looking up the rest from reference TRBV7-8 and TRBJ2-3 gives the full variable domain: GAGVSQSPRYKVAKRGQDVALRCDPISGHVSLFWYQQALGQGPEFLTYFQNEAQLDKSGLPSDRFFAERPEGSVSTLKIQRTQQEDSAVYLCASSLALNGADTQYFGPGTRLTVL.

This clonotype was seen repeatedly, ten times or more. The chain couples TRBV12-3 or TRBV12-4 to TRBJ2-1; 9 bases are shared with TRBD1. The CDR3 consists of 16 residues. V was pared by 4 bases and J by 3 bases, with 7 bases of the junction left unmatched. The DNA of the CDR3 is TGTGCCAGCAGTTCCTCCGGGACAGGGAGCTACAATGAGCAGTTCTTC. It yields the protein CASSSSGTGSYNEQFF.

This clonotype was seen only a few times. This chain links TRBV28 with TRBJ2-7, with 7 bases that match TRBD2. Trimming took 3 bases from V and 5 from J; bases not matched to a gene: 7. Germline V gene data show CDR1 as MDHEN and CDR2 as SYDVKM. The length of the CDR3 is 14 residues. The CDR3 bases are TGTGCCAGCAGTTTGGGAGGGTTGGGGAACGAGCAGTACTTC. This sequence encodes CASSLGGLGNEQYF.

This clonotype was seen a handful of times. The genes are TRBV19 and TRBJ2-1, with 16 bases lining up with TRBD2. This CDR3 spans 14 amino acids. V was pared by 3 bases and J by 12 bases, with 2 bases of the junction left unmatched. Per the germline V gene, CDR1 is LNHDA and CDR2 is SQIVND (reference sequence). The CDR3 spells CASSIGTSGRAQFF. CDR3 in DNA: TGTGCCAGTAGTATCGGGACTAGCGGGAGGGCGCAGTTCTTC.

This clonotype was seen at least ten times. J is TRBJ2-3 and V is TRBV6-1; 9 bases fit TRBD2. This CDR3 has 14 residues. Trimming removed 4 bases from V and 2 bases from J; junction bases left unmatched: 1. CDR1 is MNHNS, CDR2 SASEGT, per germline. The CDR3 bases are TGTGCCAGCAGTGGGACTAGCGCCACAGATACGCAGTATTTT. Translated: CASSGTSATDTQYF.

The rearrangement uses TRBV29-1 and TRBJ1-2, with TRBD1 matching over 10 bases. The CDR3 runs to 18 residues. V trimming: 3 bases; J trimming: 4 bases; junction bases outside the gene matches: 17. Germline CDR1 and CDR2: SQVTM and ANQGSEA. The CDR3 nucleotides are TGCAGCGTTGATAGAGGTCCCGGAGACAGGGGGCTTGGCTATGGCTACACCTTC. Its translation is CSVDRGPGDRGLGYGYTF.

As for this clonotype: Compared with germline, one end of the junction differs, possibly owing to a read error. The chain uses TRBV5-3 and TRBJ1-6; tentative D call: TRBD1 (5 bases). Being an ORF, TRBV5-3 has a function that is uncertain. This CDR3 comprises 15 residues. In DNA form, the CDR3 reads TGTGCCAGCAGCTTCTTAGGGGCGTATAATTCACCCCTCCACTTT. Protein product: CASSFLGAYNSPLHF.

The rearrangement links TRBV11-3 to TRBJ2-1; D not resolved. CDR3 length: 14 amino acids. Trimming removed 0 bases at V and 9 bases at J, with 12 bases between. The germline CDR1 and CDR2 sequences are SGHNT and YENEEA. The CDR3 coding sequence is TGTGCCAGCAGCTTAGATGGGGTAGGAAGTGAGCAGTTCTTC. Protein sequence: CASSLDGVGSEQFF.

This clonotype was recorded at least ten times. The chain links TRBV7-2 to TRBJ2-1; 7 bases are shared with TRBD2. The CDR3 is made up of 15 amino acids. Losses at the gene ends were 5 bases for V and 7 bases for J; bases not matched to a gene: 11. Germline lookup yields CDR1 SGHTA and CDR2 FQGNSA. CDR3 nucleotide sequence: TGTGCCAGCAGCCGAGGTGGCGGGAGTGGGAATGAGCAGTTCTTC. This encodes CASSRGGGSGNEQFF.

This clonotype has ten or more counts. The CDR3 DNA reads as TGTGCCAGCAGGTCCGGGACGGGATATGGCTACACCTTC. Protein product: CASRSGTGYGYTF. This rearrangement joins TRBV7-2 to TRBJ1-2, with D possibly being TRBD1 (5 bases). Trimming stripped 6 bases from V and 5 bases from J, with 13 bases between. Germline CDR1 is SGHTA and CDR2 is FQGNSA. The CDR3 totals 13 residues.

The CDR3 region is CASSFRDSSTDTQYF. The DNA for the CDR3 is TGCGCCAGCAGCTTTCGGGACAGTAGCACAGATACGCAGTATTTT. The V call is TRBV5-1, the J call TRBJ2-3; TRBD1 aligns across 7 bases. Germline CDR1 SGHRS, CDR2 YFSETQ. V lost 2 bases and J lost 0; bases outside the gene matches: 3. The CDR3 loop spans 15 amino acids.